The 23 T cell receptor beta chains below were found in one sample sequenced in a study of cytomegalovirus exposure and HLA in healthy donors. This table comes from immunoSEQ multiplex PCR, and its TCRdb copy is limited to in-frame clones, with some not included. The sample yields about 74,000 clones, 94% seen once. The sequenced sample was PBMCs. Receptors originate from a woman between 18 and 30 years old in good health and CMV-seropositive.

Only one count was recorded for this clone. The CDR3 nucleotides read TGTGCCATCAGTGAGTCGTCTATGAATGAAAAACTGTTTTTT. Amino acid sequence: CAISESSMNEKLFF. This chain links TRBV10-3 with TRBJ1-4; no reliable D call. V lost 0 bases and J lost 5, with 7 bases in between. From germline, CDR1 is ENHRY and CDR2 SYGVKD. CDR3 length: 14 amino acids.

As DNA, the CDR3 is TGTGCCAGCAGCTTTGACTCGAATAGCAATCAGCCCCAGCATTTT. Its translation is CASSFDSNSNQPQHF. This chain connects TRBV7-2 to TRBJ1-5; D call uncertain. Trimming pared 3 bases from V and 0 bases from J, leaving 9 bases between. The germline V gene encodes CDR1 SGHTA and CDR2 FQGNSA. The CDR3 extends over 15 amino acids.

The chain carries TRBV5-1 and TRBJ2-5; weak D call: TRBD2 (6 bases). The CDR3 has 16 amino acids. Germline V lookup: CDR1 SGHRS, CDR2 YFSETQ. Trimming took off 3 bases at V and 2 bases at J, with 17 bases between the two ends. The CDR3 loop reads CASSSTPGGRQETQYF. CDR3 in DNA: TGCGCCAGCAGCTCCACCCCCGGTGGGAGGCAAGAGACCCAGTACTTC. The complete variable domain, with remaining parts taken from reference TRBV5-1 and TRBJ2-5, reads KAGVTQTPRYLIKTRGQQVTLSCSPISGHRSVSWYQQTPGQGLQFLFEYFSETQRNKGNFPGRFSGRQFSNSRSEMNVSTLELGDSALYLCASSSTPGGRQETQYFGPGTRLLVL.

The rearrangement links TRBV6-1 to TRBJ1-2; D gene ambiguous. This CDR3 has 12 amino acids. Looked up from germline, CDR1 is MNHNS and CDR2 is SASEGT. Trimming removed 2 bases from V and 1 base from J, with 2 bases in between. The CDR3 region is CASSELNYGYTF. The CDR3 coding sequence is TGTGCCAGCAGTGAACTTAACTATGGCTACACCTTC.

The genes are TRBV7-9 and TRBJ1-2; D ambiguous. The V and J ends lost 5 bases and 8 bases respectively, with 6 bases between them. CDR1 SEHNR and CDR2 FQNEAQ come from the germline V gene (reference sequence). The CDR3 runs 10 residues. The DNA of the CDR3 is TGTGCCAGCAGCGACATCGGCTACACCTTC. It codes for CASSDIGYTF.

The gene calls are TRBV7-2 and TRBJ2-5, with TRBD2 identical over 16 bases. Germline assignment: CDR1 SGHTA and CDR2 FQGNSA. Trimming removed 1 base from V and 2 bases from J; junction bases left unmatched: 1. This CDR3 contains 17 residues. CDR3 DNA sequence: TGTGCCAGCAGCTTAGGGGGACTAGCGGGAGGGCAAGAGACCCAGTACTTC. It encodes CASSLGGLAGGQETQYF.

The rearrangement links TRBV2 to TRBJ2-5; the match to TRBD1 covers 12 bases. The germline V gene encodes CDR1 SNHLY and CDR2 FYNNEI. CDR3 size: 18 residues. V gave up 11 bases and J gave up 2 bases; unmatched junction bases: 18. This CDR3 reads CAGTTGTGGRGRQETQYF. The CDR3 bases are TGTGCCGGAACGACCGGGACAGGGGGCCGAGGGCGTCAAGAGACCCAGTACTTC. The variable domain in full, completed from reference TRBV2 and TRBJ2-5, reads EPEVTQTPSHQVTQMGQEVILRCVPISNHLYFYWYRQILGQKVEFLVSFYNNEISEKSEIFDDQFSVERPDGSNFTLKIRSTKLEDSAMYFCAGTTGTGGRGRQETQYFGPGTRLLVL.

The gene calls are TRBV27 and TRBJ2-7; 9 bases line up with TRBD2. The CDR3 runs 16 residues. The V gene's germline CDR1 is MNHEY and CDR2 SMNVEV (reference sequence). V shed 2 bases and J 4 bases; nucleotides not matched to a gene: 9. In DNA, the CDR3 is TGTGCCAGCAGTTTAAGCGGGGGGTTGATGTTATACGAGCAGTACTTC. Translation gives CASSLSGGLMLYEQYF.

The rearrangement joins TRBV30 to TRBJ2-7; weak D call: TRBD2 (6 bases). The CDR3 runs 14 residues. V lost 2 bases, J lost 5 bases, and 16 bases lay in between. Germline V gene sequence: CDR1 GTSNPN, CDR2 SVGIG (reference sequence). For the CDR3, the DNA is TGTGCCTGGAGTCTAGGGACTGCCCGCGACGAGCAGTACTTC. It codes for CAWSLGTARDEQYF.

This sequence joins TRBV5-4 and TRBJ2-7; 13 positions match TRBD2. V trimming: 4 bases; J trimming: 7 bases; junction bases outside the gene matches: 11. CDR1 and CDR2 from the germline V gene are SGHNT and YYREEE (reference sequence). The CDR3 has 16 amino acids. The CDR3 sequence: CASSTGLAGVAGEQYF. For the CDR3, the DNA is TGTGCCAGCAGCACCGGACTAGCGGGAGTTGCAGGAGAGCAGTACTTC.

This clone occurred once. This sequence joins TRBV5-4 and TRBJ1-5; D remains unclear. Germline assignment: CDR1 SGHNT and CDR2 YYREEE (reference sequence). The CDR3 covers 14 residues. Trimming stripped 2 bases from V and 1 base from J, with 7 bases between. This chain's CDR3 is CASSFAGSNQPQHF. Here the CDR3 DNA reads TGTGCCAGCAGCTTTGCGGGGAGCAATCAGCCCCAGCATTTT.

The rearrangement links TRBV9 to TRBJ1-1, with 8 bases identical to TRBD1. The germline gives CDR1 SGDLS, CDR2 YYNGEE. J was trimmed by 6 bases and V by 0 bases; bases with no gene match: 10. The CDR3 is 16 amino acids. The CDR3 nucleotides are TGTGCCAGCAGCGTAGCTCAAGATACAGGGGGTCCTGAAGCTTTCTTT. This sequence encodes CASSVAQDTGGPEAFF.

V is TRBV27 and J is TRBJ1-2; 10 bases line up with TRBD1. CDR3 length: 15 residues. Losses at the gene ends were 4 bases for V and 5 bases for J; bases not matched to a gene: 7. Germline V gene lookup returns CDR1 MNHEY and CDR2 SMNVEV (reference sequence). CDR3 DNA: TGTGCCAGCAGTTCCACGACAGGGGGCGGTTATGGCTACACCTTC. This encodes CASSSTTGGGYGYTF.

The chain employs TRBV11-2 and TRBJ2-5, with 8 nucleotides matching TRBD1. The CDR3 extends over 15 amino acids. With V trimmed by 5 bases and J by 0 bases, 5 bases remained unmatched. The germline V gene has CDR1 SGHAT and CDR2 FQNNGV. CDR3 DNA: TGTGCCAGCAGCAGGACAGGGATCTACCAAGAGACCCAGTACTTC. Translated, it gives CASSRTGIYQETQYF.

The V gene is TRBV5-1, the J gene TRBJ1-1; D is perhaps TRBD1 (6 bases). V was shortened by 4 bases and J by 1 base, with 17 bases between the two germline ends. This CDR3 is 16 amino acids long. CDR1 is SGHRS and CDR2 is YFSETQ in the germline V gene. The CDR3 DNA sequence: TGCGCCAGCAGCCCACCCCAACCGGGACAGAACACTGAAGCTTTCTTT. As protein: CASSPPQPGQNTEAFF.

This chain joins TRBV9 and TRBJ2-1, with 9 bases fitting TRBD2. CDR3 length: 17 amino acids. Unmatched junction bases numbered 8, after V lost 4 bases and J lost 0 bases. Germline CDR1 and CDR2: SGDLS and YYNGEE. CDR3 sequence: CASSLSGGVSSYNEQFF. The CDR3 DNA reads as TGTGCCAGCAGCCTTAGCGGGGGCGTGAGCTCCTACAATGAGCAGTTCTTC.

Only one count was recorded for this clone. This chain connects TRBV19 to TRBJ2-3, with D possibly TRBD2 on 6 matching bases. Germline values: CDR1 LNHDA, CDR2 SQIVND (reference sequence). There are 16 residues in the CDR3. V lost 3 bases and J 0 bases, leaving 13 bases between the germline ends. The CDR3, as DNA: TGTGCCAGTAGTATCGCCTTAGCGGTTAGCACAGATACGCAGTATTTT. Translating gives CASSIALAVSTDTQYF.

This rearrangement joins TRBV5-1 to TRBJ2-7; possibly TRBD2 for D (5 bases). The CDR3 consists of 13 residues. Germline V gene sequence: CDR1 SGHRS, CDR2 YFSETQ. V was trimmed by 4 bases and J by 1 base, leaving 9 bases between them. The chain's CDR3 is CASSIGISYEQYF. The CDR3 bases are TGCGCCAGCAGCATCGGGATTTCCTACGAGCAGTACTTC. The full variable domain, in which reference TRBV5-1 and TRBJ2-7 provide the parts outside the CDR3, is KAGVTQTPRYLIKTRGQQVTLSCSPISGHRSVSWYQQTPGQGLQFLFEYFSETQRNKGNFPGRFSGRQFSNSRSEMNVSTLELGDSALYLCASSIGISYEQYFGPGTRLTVT.

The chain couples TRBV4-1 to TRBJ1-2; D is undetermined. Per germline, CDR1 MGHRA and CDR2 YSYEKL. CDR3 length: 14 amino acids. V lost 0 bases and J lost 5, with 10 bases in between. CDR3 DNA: TGCGCCAGCAGCCAAGATGACGAGGGTTATGGCTACACCTTC. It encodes CASSQDDEGYGYTF.

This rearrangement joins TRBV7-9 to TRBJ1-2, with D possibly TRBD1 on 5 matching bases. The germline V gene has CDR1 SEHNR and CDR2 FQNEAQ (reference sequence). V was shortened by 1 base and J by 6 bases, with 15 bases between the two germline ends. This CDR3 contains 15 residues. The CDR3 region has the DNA TGTGCCAGCAGCTTAGGCCTTGGTGGGGCGCATGGCTACACCTTC. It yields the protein CASSLGLGGAHGYTF.

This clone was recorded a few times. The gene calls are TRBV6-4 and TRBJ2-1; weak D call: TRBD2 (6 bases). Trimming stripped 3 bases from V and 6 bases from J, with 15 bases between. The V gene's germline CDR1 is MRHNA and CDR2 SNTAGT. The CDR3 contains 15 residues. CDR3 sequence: CASSEGTGGGNEQFF. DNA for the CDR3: TGTGCCAGCAGTGAAGGGACTGGAGGTGGCAATGAGCAGTTCTTC.

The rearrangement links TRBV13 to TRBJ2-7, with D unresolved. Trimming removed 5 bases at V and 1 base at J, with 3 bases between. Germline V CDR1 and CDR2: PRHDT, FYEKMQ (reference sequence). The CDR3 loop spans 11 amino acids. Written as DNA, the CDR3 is TGTGCCAGCAGCCGGTCCTACGAGCAGTACTTC. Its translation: CASSRSYEQYF.

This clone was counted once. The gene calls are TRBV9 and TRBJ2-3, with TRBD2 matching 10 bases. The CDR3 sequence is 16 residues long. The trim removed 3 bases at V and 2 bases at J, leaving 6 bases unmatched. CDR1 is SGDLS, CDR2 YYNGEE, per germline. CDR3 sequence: CASSGERGGFTDTQYF. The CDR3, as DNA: TGTGCCAGCAGCGGCGAGCGGGGGGGGTTCACAGATACGCAGTATTTT.